This T cell receptor beta chain is drawn from a study of identical twins' blood T cells. TCRdb ran MiXCR on the 5' RACE reads and lists one entry per CDR3 protein. Of 300,000 to 400,000 distinct CDR3 sequences in the sample, roughly 31% were seen once. Trimming stripped 7 bases from V and 5 bases from J, with 8 bases between. The CDR3 has 11 residues. Germline lookup yields CDR1 LNHDA and CDR2 SQIVND (reference sequence). This clonotype appeared a few times. Antigen: not known. Study observations and caveats: Shared CDR3 clonotype counts tracked mainly the product of cloneset sizes. Twins shared more top CDR3 clonotypes than unrelated donors did.

Three pairs of healthy female monozygous twins were the donors. Likely shared infections and vaccines: all three twin pairs were reared together. The TCR originated in a woman aged 18 to 55 in good health. This chain connects TRBV19 to TRBJ1-1; no firm D call. The specimen sequenced was PBMCs. The CDR3 loop is CASIGSTEAFF. CDR3 nucleotide sequence: TGTGCCAGTATAGGAAGTACTGAAGCTTTCTTT. Filled out from reference TRBV19 and TRBJ1-1, the complete variable domain reads DGGITQSPKYLFRKEGQNVTLSCEQNLNHDAMYWYRQDPGQGLRLIYYSQIVNDFQKGDIAEGYSVSREKKESFPLTVTSAQKNPTAFYLCASIGSTEAFFGQGTRLTVV.